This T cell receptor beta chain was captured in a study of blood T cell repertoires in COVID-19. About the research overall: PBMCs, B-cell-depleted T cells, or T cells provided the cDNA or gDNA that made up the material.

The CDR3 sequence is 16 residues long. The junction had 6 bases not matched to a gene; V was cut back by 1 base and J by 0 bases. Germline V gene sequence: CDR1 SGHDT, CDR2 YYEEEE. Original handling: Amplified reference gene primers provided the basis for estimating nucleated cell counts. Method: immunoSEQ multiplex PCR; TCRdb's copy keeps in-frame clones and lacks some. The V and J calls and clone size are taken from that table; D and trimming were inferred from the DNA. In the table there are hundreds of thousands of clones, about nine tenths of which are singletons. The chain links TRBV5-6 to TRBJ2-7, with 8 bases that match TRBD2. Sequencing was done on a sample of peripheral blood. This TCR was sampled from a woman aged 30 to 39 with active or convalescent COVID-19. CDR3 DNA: TGTGCCAGCAGCTTGTTGGCGGGGGGCCACTCCTACGAGCAGTACTTC. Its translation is CASSLLAGGHSYEQYF.